The text below deals with one TCR beta chain. Its target is unknown. This specimen comes from a study of T cell clones after liver transplantation. The wider study: Graft-donor-reactive sequences were compared with third-party-reactive TCRbeta sequences from pre-transplant mixed lymphocyte reactions. The study's findings and limits: These preliminary findings come from unstandardized post-transplant sampling times. Rather than being deleted, graft donor-reactive T cells may have moved into the graft.

Clones were read by immunoSEQ multiplex PCR, and TCRdb kept only the in-frame ones, dropping some. The data hold some 60,000 clones, with approximately 63% observed a single time. CDR3 length equals 19 residues. Per the germline V gene, CDR1 is SGHRS and CDR2 is YFSETQ. The V and J ends lost 3 bases and 0 bases, in that order; junction bases with no gene match: 10. This specimen was CD4+ T cells from blood, taken at the approximately 15-month timepoint. The clonotype comes from a human patient who received a liver transplant. Some of these T cells may belong to the graft donor. The chain combines TRBV5-1 with TRBJ2-3; 13 positions agree with TRBD2. The CDR3 nucleotides read TGCGCCAGCAGCTCCGGACTAGCGGGAGCCATACCTAGCACAGATACGCAGTATTTT. As protein: CASSSGLAGAIPSTDTQYF.